A single TCR beta chain is shown here with its context. All donors comprised healthy Caucasians. TCRdb itself ran the 5' RACE reads through MiXCR, one entry per CDR3 protein. The data show 450,000 or so distinct CDR3 sequences, 13% to 15% seen once. These data are taken from a study of identical twins. In germline, CDR1 is MNHEY, CDR2 SVGAGI. V shed 3 bases and J 4 bases; nucleotides not matched to a gene: 9. There are 18 residues in the CDR3. This sample was shared with a second study, whose subject was yellow fever vaccine responses in identical twins.

This sequence joins TRBV6-5 and TRBJ2-3; 14 bases agree with TRBD2. This clonotype was sampled from a woman under 30 in good health. The sequenced material came from CD4+ T cells sorted from blood. The CDR3 region is CASSYPTSGRAGADTQYF. The CDR3 region has the DNA TGTGCCAGCAGTTATCCGACTAGCGGGAGGGCCGGAGCAGATACGCAGTATTTT.